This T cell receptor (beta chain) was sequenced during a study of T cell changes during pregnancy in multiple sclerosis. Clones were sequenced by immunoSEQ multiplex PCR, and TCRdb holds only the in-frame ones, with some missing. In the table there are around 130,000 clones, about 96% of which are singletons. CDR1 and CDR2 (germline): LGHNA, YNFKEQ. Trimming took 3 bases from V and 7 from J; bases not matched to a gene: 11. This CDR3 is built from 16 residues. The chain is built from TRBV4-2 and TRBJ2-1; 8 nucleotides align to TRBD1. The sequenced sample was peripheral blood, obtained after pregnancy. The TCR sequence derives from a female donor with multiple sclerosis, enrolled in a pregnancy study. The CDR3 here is CASSQDQGASQNEQFF. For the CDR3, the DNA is TGTGCCAGCAGCCAGGATCAGGGGGCGAGTCAGAATGAGCAGTTCTTC.